The TCR beta chain described here comes from a study of T cell clonality in common variable immunodeficiency. This CDR3 contains 12 residues. Germline CDR1 and CDR2: LNHDA and SQIVND (reference sequence). The study, taken as a whole, reports: Common variable immunodeficiency TCR beta sequences reportedly had fewer deletions and N-nucleotide insertions.

Sequenced by immunoSEQ multiplex PCR; TCRdb stores in-frame clones only, minus some. The repertoire consists of over 35,000 clones, none detected only once. Most patients and controls had Caucasian heritage. For this clone: Its specificity is not known. The sequenced fragment ends 3 residues before the CDR3 boundary, so the rest is inferred from the germline J gene.

Material for sequencing was peripheral blood mononuclear cells. The rearrangement joins TRBV19 to TRBJ1-2; possibly TRBD1 for D (5 bases). The source of this sequence is a person between 18 and 70 years old in good health. Incomplete CDR3 DNA: TGTGCCAGTAGTTTGGACACAGATACC. It translates to CASSLDTDT. The complete CDR3 reads CASSLDTDTYTF.